The 27 T cell receptor beta chains below come from one sample, sequenced in a study of identical twins. TCRdb re-called the 5' RACE reads with MiXCR, one entry per CDR3 protein. The table lists around 1.7 million distinct CDR3 sequences, about 30% of them singletons, with about 0.27% in the top ten. Specimen: cord blood. The receptors shown here come from a newborn girl in good health.

The chain couples TRBV5-1 to TRBJ2-5; 10 bases align to TRBD2. Germline-derived CDR1 and CDR2 are SGHRS and YFSETQ. The CDR3 is made up of 14 amino acids. Trimming cost V 2 bases and J 4 bases; bases outside gene matches: 2. CDR3 in amino acids: CASSLLAGIETQYF. In DNA, the CDR3 is TGCGCCAGCAGCTTACTAGCGGGGATAGAGACCCAGTACTTC.

The chain recombines TRBV7-9 with TRBJ1-2; D is unclear. Looked up from germline, CDR1 is SEHNR and CDR2 is FQNEAQ (reference sequence). Trimming removed 1 base from V and 10 bases from J, with 10 bases in between. CDR3 size: 12 residues. CDR3 sequence: CASSLGAGVYTF. CDR3 DNA sequence: TGTGCCAGCAGCTTAGGGGCCGGGGTCTACACCTTC. Variable domain in full (rest from reference TRBV7-9 and TRBJ1-2): DTGVSQNPRHKITKRGQNVTFRCDPISEHNRLYWYRQTLGQGPEFLTYFQNEAQLEKSRLLSDRFSAERPKGSFSTLEIQRTEQGDSAMYLCASSLGAGVYTFGSGTRLTVV.

This sequence joins TRBV29-1 and TRBJ1-6; 8 positions agree with TRBD1. J lost 10 bases, V lost 6 bases, and 14 bases had no gene match. Germline lookup yields CDR1 SQVTM and CDR2 ANQGSEA. The CDR3 length is 15 residues. CDR3 residues: CSVRRAGQGSSPLHF. DNA for the CDR3: TGCAGCGTCCGAAGGGCAGGACAGGGTAGCTCACCCCTCCACTTT.

On this clonotype itself: A junction boundary mismatches the germline segment, possibly from a read error. The chain uses TRBV7-2 and TRBJ2-1; TRBD1 might be the D (6 bases). The CDR3 is 15 residues long. Germline V gene lookup returns CDR1 SGHTA and CDR2 FQGNSA. The CDR3 region is CASSPPGVRYNERFF. The DNA of the CDR3 is TGTGCCAGCAGCCCACCAGGGGTGCGGTACAATGAGCGGTTCTTC.

The chain uses TRBV10-2 and TRBJ1-6; 7 bases map to TRBD1. Trimming removed 8 bases from V and 6 bases from J; junction bases left unmatched: 7. This CDR3 spans 14 amino acids. The germline CDR1 and CDR2 sequences are WSHSY and SAAADI. This CDR3 reads CASPGGQFNSPLHF. CDR3 sequence (DNA): TGCGCCAGCCCGGGGGGACAGTTTAATTCACCCCTCCACTTT.

This clonotype was counted a few times. The rearrangement uses TRBV28 and TRBJ1-1; perhaps TRBD1 as D (5 bases). CDR1 is MDHEN, CDR2 SYDVKM, per germline. V was pared by 6 bases and J by 10 bases, with 12 bases between. The CDR3 is 11 amino acids. CDR3 loop: CASSPGGRAFF. DNA for the CDR3: TGTGCCAGCAGCCCGGGGGGAAGAGCTTTCTTT. Complete variable domain (other parts from reference TRBV28 and TRBJ1-1): DVKVTQSSRYLVKRTGEKVFLECVQDMDHENMFWYRQDPGLGLRLIYFSYDVKMKEKGDIPEGYSVSREKKERFSLILESASTNQTSMYLCASSPGGRAFFGQGTRLTVV.

This clonotype was recorded a few times. The gene calls are TRBV20-1 and TRBJ2-3; D gene uncertain. Germline V CDR1 and CDR2: DFQATT, SNEGSKA (reference sequence). With 0 bases removed from V and 0 bases from J, the gap between germline ends came to 16 bases. This CDR3 is 17 amino acids long. CDR3 sequence: CSARDVPRESSTDTQYF. The CDR3 nucleotides are TGCAGTGCTAGAGATGTCCCTCGCGAATCTAGCACAGATACGCAGTATTTT.

The gene calls are TRBV7-8 and TRBJ2-4, with D uncertain. Germline-derived CDR1 and CDR2 are SGHVS and FQNEAQ. V lost 4 bases and J 14 bases, leaving 18 bases between the germline ends. The CDR3 contains 13 residues. The CDR3 sequence is CASSSTDAQAEYF. As DNA, the CDR3 is TGTGCCAGCAGCTCGACCGACGCCCAAGCTGAGTACTTC.

This chain uses TRBV7-9 with TRBJ2-1; D possibly corresponds to TRBD2 (5 bases). This CDR3 comprises 15 residues. CDR1 SEHNR and CDR2 FQNEAQ come from the germline V gene (reference sequence). Trimming shortened V by 0 bases and J by 6 bases, and 12 bases separated the two germline ends. The CDR3 here is CASSLAGVEGNEQFF. The CDR3 DNA reads as TGTGCCAGCAGCTTAGCTGGCGTAGAGGGCAATGAGCAGTTCTTC.

This clonotype was observed a handful of times. The J gene is TRBJ1-2, the V gene TRBV7-2; D uncertain. The V gene lost 1 base and the J gene lost 13 bases, with 16 bases spanning the gap. Germline CDR1 reads SGHTA; CDR2 reads FQGNSA. The CDR3 loop spans 13 amino acids. CDR3 in amino acids: CASSLGGRVEGTF. CDR3 DNA: TGTGCCAGCAGCTTAGGTGGTAGGGTGGAAGGCACCTTC.

A word on this clonotype: A read error may account for a junction end that differs from germline. The chain couples TRBV13 to TRBJ1-4; D not certain. Germline V gene lookup returns CDR1 PRHDT and CDR2 FYEKMQ (reference sequence). This CDR3 has 15 residues. In DNA, the CDR3 is TGTGCCAGCAGCTCCCCTCAGGTCCCTAATGAAAAGCTGTTTTTT. Translation: CASSSPQVPNEKLFF.

In this sample, this clonotype turned up once. The chain has TRBV25-1 and TRBJ1-1; tentative D call: TRBD1 (5 bases). Trimming removed 5 bases from V and 2 bases from J, with 15 bases in between. This CDR3 has 15 amino acids. Germline V gives CDR1 MGHDK, CDR2 SYGVNS. CDR3 DNA: TGTGCCAGCAGTCCTAATATGGGGGGAAACACTGAAGCTTTCTTT. Residues: CASSPNMGGNTEAFF.

The genes are TRBV29-1 and TRBJ2-1, with 8 nucleotides matching TRBD2. The DNA end is more similar to TRBJ2-7, so the J call may be wrong. The V gene's germline CDR1 is SQVTM and CDR2 ANQGSEA. This CDR3 spans 15 amino acids. CDR3 sequence: CSVLGLASSYNEQYF. The CDR3 coding sequence is TGCAGCGTCCTTGGACTAGCAAGCTCCTACAATGAGCAGTACTTC.

This clonotype was seen many times. The chain links TRBV27 to TRBJ2-1; 8 nucleotides align to TRBD1. The CDR3 totals 14 residues. In germline, CDR1 is MNHEY, CDR2 SMNVEV (reference sequence). Trimming took 5 bases from V and 4 from J; bases not matched to a gene: 4. The CDR3 reads CASSPRTGYNEQFF. The CDR3 DNA follows: TGTGCCAGCAGTCCCCGGACAGGGTACAATGAGCAGTTCTTC.

This clonotype showed up many times. The J gene is TRBJ2-1, the V gene TRBV5-1; 10 bases are a match to TRBD2. The trim removed 0 bases at V and 7 bases at J, leaving 4 bases unmatched. The germline V gene has CDR1 SGHRS and CDR2 YFSETQ. The CDR3 covers 15 residues. The CDR3 region has the DNA TGCGCCAGCAGCTTGGTGAGCGGGGGGGCGAATGAGCAGTTCTTC. Residues: CASSLVSGGANEQFF.

J is TRBJ1-4 and V is TRBV28; D possibly corresponds to TRBD1 (6 bases). With 4 bases removed from V and 4 bases from J, the gap between germline ends came to 19 bases. Per the germline V gene, CDR1 is MDHEN and CDR2 is SYDVKM. The CDR3 totals 17 residues. The CDR3 DNA reads as TGTGCCAGCAGTTCCATCCTGAGAGGGGGTTTTAATGAAAAACTGTTTTTT. Its translation is CASSSILRGGFNEKLFF.

In this sample, this clonotype turned up a few times. This CDR3 is CASSPRETQFF. CDR3 coding DNA: TGTGCCAGCTCACCAAGGGAGACCCAGTTCTTC. The chain recombines TRBV18 with TRBJ2-1; weak D call: TRBD2 (5 bases). Germline V gene data show CDR1 as KGHSH and CDR2 as LQKENI. V gave up 2 bases and J gave up 13 bases, with 9 bases separating them. CDR3 length equals 11 residues. The whole variable domain, filled in from reference TRBV18 and TRBJ2-1, reads NAGVMQNPRHLVRRRGQEARLRCSPMKGHSHVYWYRQLPEEGLKFMVYLQKENIIDESGMPKERFSAEFPKEGPSILRIQQVVRGDSAAYFCASSPRETQFFGPGTRLTVL.

This clonotype turned up a few times. The chain is built from TRBV7-9 and TRBJ2-1, with 7 nucleotides matching TRBD2. The CDR3 runs 13 residues. Germline CDR1 reads SEHNR; CDR2 reads FQNEAQ (reference sequence). The V and J ends lost 8 bases and 6 bases, in that order; junction bases with no gene match: 7. CDR3 amino acids: CASPGLDLNEQFF. The CDR3 region has the DNA TGTGCCAGCCCCGGACTAGACCTCAATGAGCAGTTCTTC.

The chain has TRBV5-1 and TRBJ1-2; 8 bases fit TRBD1. Per the germline V gene, CDR1 is SGHRS and CDR2 is YFSETQ. This CDR3 has 15 residues. The V gene end was trimmed by 5 bases and the J gene end by 2 bases; junction bases not matched to a gene: 8. In nucleotides, the CDR3 is TGCGCCAGCAGTACCCCGGGACAGGAAAACTATGGCTACACCTTC. Its translation: CASSTPGQENYGYTF.

This clonotype was seen a handful of times. CDR3 residues: CASSVGELGLYEQYF. CDR3 nucleotides: TGTGCCAGCAGCGTAGGGGAGTTGGGGCTTTACGAGCAGTACTTC. This sequence joins TRBV9 and TRBJ2-7; D possibly uses TRBD1 or TRBD2 (5 bases each). With 0 bases removed from V and 4 bases from J, the gap between germline ends came to 14 bases. CDR3 length: 15 residues. Germline lookup yields CDR1 SGDLS and CDR2 YYNGEE.

There are a few counts of this clonotype. The rearrangement links TRBV3-1 to TRBJ2-4; weak D call: TRBD1 (5 bases). The CDR3 consists of 14 residues. The germline gives CDR1 LGHDT, CDR2 YNNKEL (reference sequence). Between the trimmed V and J ends, which lost 0 bases and 7 bases, there was a span of 10 bases. In DNA, the CDR3 is TGTGCCAGCAGCCAAGACAGGGATTTGAACATTCAGTACTTC. Its translation: CASSQDRDLNIQYF.

The genes are TRBV11-2 and TRBJ2-1, with D perhaps TRBD2 (7 bases). The germline V and J ends were trimmed by 8 bases and 6 bases, with 11 bases remaining between them. The CDR3 runs 12 residues. Germline V gives CDR1 SGHAT, CDR2 FQNNGV. CDR3 nucleotides: TGTGCCAGCTGTCGGGGGGCCAATGAGCAGTTCTTC. Its translation: CASCRGANEQFF.

The V and J genes are TRBV4-2 and TRBJ2-6; no firm D call. The CDR3 has 15 residues. Germline V gene data show CDR1 as LGHNA and CDR2 as YNFKEQ. V was trimmed by 5 bases and J by 3 bases, leaving 11 bases between them. In nucleotides, the CDR3 is TGTGCCAGCAGCTGGACCTGGGGTGGGGCCAACGTCCTGACTTTC. Amino acids: CASSWTWGGANVLTF.

There are a few counts of this clonotype. V usage is TRBV7-9 and J usage is TRBJ1-1; D is possibly TRBD1 (6 bases). The CDR3 spans 14 residues. Trimming cost V 5 bases and J 5 bases, with 15 bases left between them. Germline lookup yields CDR1 SEHNR and CDR2 FQNEAQ (reference sequence). The CDR3 coding sequence is TGTGCCAGCAGCCCGGACAGTATCCTTACTGAAGCTTTCTTT. Translating it yields CASSPDSILTEAFF.

In this sample, this clonotype turned up a few times. The V call is TRBV5-5, the J call TRBJ1-1, with 8 bases identical to TRBD1. The CDR3 has 14 amino acids. Unmatched junction bases numbered 9, after V lost 4 bases and J lost 7 bases. CDR1 is SGHKS and CDR2 is YYEKEE in the germline V gene (reference sequence). The CDR3 DNA reads as TGTGCCAGCAGCAACGACAGGGGATCAATTGAAGCTTTCTTT. Protein product: CASSNDRGSIEAFF.

Note on this clonotype: A much larger clone lies one base from this, so it may be a read error. The J gene is TRBJ1-5, the V gene TRBV2; D perhaps matches TRBD1 (5 bases). Trimming cost V 3 bases and J 2 bases, with 8 bases left between them. The CDR3 loop spans 14 amino acids. The germline V gene has CDR1 SNHLY and CDR2 FYNNEI. For the CDR3, the DNA is TGTGCCAGCAGTGATTGGGGCGGCAATCAGCCCCAGCATTTT. It is translated as CASSDWGGNQPQHF.

Notes on this clonotype: A much larger clone lies a single base off, so this may be a read error. The rearrangement joins TRBV12-3 or TRBV12-4 to TRBJ1-2, with D perhaps TRBD1 (6 bases). V was pared by 8 bases and J by 4 bases, with 17 bases between. The CDR3 is 14 residues long. The CDR3 coding sequence is TGTGCCAGCGGTCCGACGACAGGTCTCTATGGCTACACCTTC. Encoded protein: CASGPTTGLYGYTF.